These T cell receptor beta chains were read from a single sample in a study of T cells after yellow fever vaccination. One entry per CDR3 protein results from TCRdb running MiXCR on the 5' RACE reads. Of roughly 16,000 distinct CDR3 sequences listed, 4% were seen once; the top ten hold roughly 0.4%. Sequencing was performed on PBMCs, either bulk or a sorted T-cell subset (CD4+, CD8+, memory, or dextramer-sorted; not recorded which), taken 15 days after the yellow fever booster vaccination. These receptors were collected from a man aged 25-40 years who received the YFV17D yellow fever vaccine. CDR3s include the opening cysteine and the closing phenylalanine or tryptophan. D genes are given only for firm matches. Size is stated as once, few, many, or a class for an expanded clone.

clone_size j_call d_call v_call cdr3_nt cdr3_aa
many TRBJ2-7 . TRBV2 TGTGCCAGCAGTGCCCTCGGCGGAAACGAGCAGTACTTC CASSALGGNEQYF
many TRBJ1-2 . TRBV5-6 TGTGCCAGCAGCTCGGACAGACATTTCCCCTATGGCTACACCTTC CASSSDRHFPYGYTF
many TRBJ2-2 . TRBV6-2/TRBV6-3 TGTGCCAGCAGTTCGCTGGGGACCCCGGTCGGGGAGCTGTTTTTT CASSSLGTPVGELFF
many TRBJ2-5 TRBD1 TRBV6-5 TGTGCCAGCAGTTTCACAGGGGGCTCAGAGACCCAGTACTTC CASSFTGGSETQYF
many TRBJ1-6 TRBD1 TRBV20-1 TGCAGTGCTAGACCCCCGGGACAGCCGAATTCACCCCTCCACTTT CSARPPGQPNSPLHF
many TRBJ2-3 . TRBV29-1 TGCAGCGTTGCCGCCGAGGTTACGCAGTATTTT CSVAAEVTQYF
many TRBJ2-3 TRBD2 TRBV13 TGTGCCAGCAGCTGGCGGGAGACCTACACAGATACGCAGTATTTT CASSWRETYTDTQYF
many TRBJ2-1 TRBD2 TRBV5-4 TGTGCCAGCAGCTTGGGTTTAGCGGGAGGCAATGAGCAGTTCTTC CASSLGLAGGNEQFF
many TRBJ2-6 TRBD1 TRBV27 TGTGCCAGCAGGTCAGGGGGCGGTGGGGCCAACGTCCTGACTTTC CASRSGGGGANVLTF
many TRBJ2-3 . TRBV15 TGTGCCACCATTGGACTGGGCACAGATACGCAGTATTTT CATIGLGTDTQYF